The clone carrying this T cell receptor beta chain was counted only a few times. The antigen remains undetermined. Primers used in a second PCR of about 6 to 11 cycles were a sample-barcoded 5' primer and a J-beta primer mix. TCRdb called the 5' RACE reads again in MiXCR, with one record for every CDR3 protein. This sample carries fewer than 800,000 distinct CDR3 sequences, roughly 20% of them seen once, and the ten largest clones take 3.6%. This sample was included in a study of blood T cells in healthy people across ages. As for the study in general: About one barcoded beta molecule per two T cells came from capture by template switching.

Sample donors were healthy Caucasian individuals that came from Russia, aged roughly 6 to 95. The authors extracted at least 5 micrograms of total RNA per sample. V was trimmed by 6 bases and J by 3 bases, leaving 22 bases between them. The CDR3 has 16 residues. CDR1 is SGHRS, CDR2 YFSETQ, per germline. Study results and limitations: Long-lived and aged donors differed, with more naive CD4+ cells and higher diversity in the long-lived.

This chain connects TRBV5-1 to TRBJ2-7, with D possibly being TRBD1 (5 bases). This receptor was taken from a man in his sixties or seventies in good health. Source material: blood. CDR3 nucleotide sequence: TGCGCCAGCAAAGAGAGAACAGGAACGCAGGTCTACGAGCAGTACTTC. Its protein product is CASKERTGTQVYEQYF.